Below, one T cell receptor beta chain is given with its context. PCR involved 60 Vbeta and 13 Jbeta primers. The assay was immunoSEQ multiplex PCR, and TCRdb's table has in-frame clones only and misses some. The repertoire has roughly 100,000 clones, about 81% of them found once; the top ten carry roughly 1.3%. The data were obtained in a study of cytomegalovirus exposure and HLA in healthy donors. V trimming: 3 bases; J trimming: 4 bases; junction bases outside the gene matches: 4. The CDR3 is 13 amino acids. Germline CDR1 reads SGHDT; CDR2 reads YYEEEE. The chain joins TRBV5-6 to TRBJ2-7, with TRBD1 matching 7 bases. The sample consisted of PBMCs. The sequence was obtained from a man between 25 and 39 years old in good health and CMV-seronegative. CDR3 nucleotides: TGTGCCAGCAGCTGGCAGACAGGGTACGAGCAGTACTTC. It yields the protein CASSWQTGYEQYF.